The 8 T cell receptor beta chains reported below all come from one sample, sequenced in a study of cytomegalovirus exposure and HLA in healthy donors. Using immunoSEQ multiplex PCR, the repertoire was profiled, and TCRdb retains in-frame clones only, with some absent. The data show roughly 250,000 clones, with approximately 86% seen just once and 1% to 1.5% held by the top ten. Sequencing was done on a sample of PBMCs. The source is a young woman in good health and CMV-seropositive.

This chain links TRBV9 with TRBJ2-1, with a tentative D call TRBD1 (5 bases). Trimming pared 2 bases from V and 4 bases from J, leaving 13 bases between. The CDR3 covers 15 residues. The germline gives CDR1 SGDLS, CDR2 YYNGEE. The CDR3 reads CASSVQGTLYNEQFF. Written as DNA, the CDR3 is TGTGCCAGCAGCGTTCAGGGTACCCTATACAATGAGCAGTTCTTC.

The chain has TRBV6-5 and TRBJ2-1; D is undetermined. This CDR3 comprises 15 residues. Trimming took off 0 bases at V and 5 bases at J, with 11 bases between the two ends. From germline, CDR1 is MNHEY and CDR2 SVGAGI. CDR3 DNA: TGTGCCAGCAGTTACTCCTCCCCCCCTCACAATGAGCAGTTCTTC. It yields the protein CASSYSSPPHNEQFF.

The V call is TRBV5-1, the J call TRBJ2-5; 7 bases are shared with TRBD2. This CDR3 is built from 17 residues. Germline CDR1 SGHRS, CDR2 YFSETQ. V shed 1 base and J 5 bases; nucleotides not matched to a gene: 14. CDR3 nucleotides: TGCGCCAGCAGCTTGTTCGGGGGGATATCCCTTAGGGAGACCCAGTACTTC. This gives the protein CASSLFGGISLRETQYF.

The rearrangement joins TRBV5-6 to TRBJ1-2, with 7 positions matching TRBD1. The CDR3 runs to 13 residues. After removal of 4 bases from V and 4 bases from J, the junction contained 4 bases not matched to a gene. Germline CDR1 is SGHDT and CDR2 is YYEEEE. CDR3: CASSTGTAYGYTF. As DNA, the CDR3 is TGTGCCAGCAGCACCGGGACAGCCTATGGCTACACCTTC.

This clone came up once. The V gene is TRBV29-1, the J gene TRBJ1-3; D remains ambiguous. This CDR3 is built from 11 residues. Trimming removed 7 bases at V and 3 bases at J, with 7 bases between. Germline V gene sequence: CDR1 SQVTM, CDR2 ANQGSEA. The CDR3 DNA reads as TGCAGCGCCGGTCGTGGAAACACCATATATTTT. It specifies CSAGRGNTIYF.

The rearrangement links TRBV6-1 to TRBJ2-7; 8 nucleotides align to TRBD1. The trim removed 6 bases at V and 5 bases at J, leaving 6 bases unmatched. Germline lookup yields CDR1 MNHNS and CDR2 SASEGT. This CDR3 is 13 amino acids long. In DNA form, the CDR3 reads TGTGCCAGCAGCCCGACAGGGGAGGACGAGCAGTACTTC. Protein product: CASSPTGEDEQYF.

This clone was seen only a few times. V usage is TRBV7-8 and J usage is TRBJ1-1; D not resolved. Germline assignment: CDR1 SGHVS and CDR2 FQNEAQ. CDR3 size: 13 residues. Deletions cut 3 bases from V and 5 bases from J, with 10 bases between. The CDR3 DNA reads TGTGCCAGCAGCTTGTCTCGAGGGACTGAAGCTTTCTTT. Its protein product is CASSLSRGTEAFF.

The chain carries TRBV5-6 and TRBJ2-7; a weak D match, TRBD2 (7 bases). This CDR3 spans 15 amino acids. The germline gives CDR1 SGHDT, CDR2 YYEEEE. Trimming stripped 0 bases from V and 3 bases from J, with 13 bases between. The CDR3 DNA reads TGTGCCAGCAGCTTGGATTTAGGGGGGGGCTACGAGCAGTACTTC. This translates into CASSLDLGGGYEQYF. Full variable domain (outside the CDR3, taken from reference TRBV5-6 and TRBJ2-7): DAGVTQSPTHLIKTRGQQVTLRCSPKSGHDTVSWYQQALGQGPQFIFQYYEEEERQRGNFPDRFSGHQFPNYSSELNVNALLLGDSALYLCASSLDLGGGYEQYFGPGTRLTVT.